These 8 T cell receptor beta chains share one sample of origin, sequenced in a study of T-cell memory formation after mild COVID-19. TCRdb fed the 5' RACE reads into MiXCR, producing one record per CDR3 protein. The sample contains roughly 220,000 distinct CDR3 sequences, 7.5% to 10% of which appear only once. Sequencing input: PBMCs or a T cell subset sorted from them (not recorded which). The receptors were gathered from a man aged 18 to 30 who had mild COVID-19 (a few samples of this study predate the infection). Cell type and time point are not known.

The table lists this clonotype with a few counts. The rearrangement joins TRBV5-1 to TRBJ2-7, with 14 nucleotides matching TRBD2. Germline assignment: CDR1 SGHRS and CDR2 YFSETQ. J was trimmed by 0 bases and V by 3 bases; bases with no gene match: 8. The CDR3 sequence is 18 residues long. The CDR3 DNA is TGCGCCAGCAGCTCCACCGGGACTAGCGGGAGTCGCTCCTACGAGCAGTACGTC. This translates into CASSSTGTSGSRSYEQYV.

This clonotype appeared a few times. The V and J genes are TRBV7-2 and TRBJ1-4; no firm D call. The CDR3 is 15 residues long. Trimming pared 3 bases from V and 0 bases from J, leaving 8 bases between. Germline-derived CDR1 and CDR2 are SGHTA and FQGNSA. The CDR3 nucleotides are TGTGCCAGCAGCTTTATGAGGACAACTAATGAAAAACTGTTTTTT. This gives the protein CASSFMRTTNEKLFF.

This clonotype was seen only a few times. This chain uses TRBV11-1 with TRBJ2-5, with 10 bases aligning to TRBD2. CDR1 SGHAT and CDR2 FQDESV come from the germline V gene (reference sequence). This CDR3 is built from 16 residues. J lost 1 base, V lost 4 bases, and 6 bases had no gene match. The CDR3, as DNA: TGTGCCAGCAGCTCGGCCTTAGCGGGGGGCCAAGAGACCCAGTACTTC. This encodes CASSSALAGGQETQYF.

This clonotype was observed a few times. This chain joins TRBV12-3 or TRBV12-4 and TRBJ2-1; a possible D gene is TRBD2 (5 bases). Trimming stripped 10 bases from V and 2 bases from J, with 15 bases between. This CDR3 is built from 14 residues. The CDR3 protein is CATLRNGAYNEQFF. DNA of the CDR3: TGTGCCACCTTACGAAACGGGGCCTACAATGAGCAGTTCTTC.

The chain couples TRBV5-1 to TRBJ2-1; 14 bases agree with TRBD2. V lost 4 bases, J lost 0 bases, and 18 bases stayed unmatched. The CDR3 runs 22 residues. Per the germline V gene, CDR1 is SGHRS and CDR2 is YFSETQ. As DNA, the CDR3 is TGCGCCAGCAGCACGGACGGGCGTCCAGGGACTAGCGGGGGCCACTCCTACAATGAGCAGTTCTTC. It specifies CASSTDGRPGTSGGHSYNEQFF. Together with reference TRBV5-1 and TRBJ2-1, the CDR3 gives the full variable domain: KAGVTQTPRYLIKTRGQQVTLSCSPISGHRSVSWYQQTPGQGLQFLFEYFSETQRNKGNFPGRFSGRQFSNSRSEMNVSTLELGDSALYLCASSTDGRPGTSGGHSYNEQFFGPGTRLTVL.

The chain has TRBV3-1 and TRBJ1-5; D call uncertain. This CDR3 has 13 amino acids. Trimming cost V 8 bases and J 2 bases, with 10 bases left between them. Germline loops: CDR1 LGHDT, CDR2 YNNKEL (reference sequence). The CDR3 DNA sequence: TGTGCCAGCGGGTTCAGAGGCAATCAGCCCCAGCATTTT. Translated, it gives CASGFRGNQPQHF.

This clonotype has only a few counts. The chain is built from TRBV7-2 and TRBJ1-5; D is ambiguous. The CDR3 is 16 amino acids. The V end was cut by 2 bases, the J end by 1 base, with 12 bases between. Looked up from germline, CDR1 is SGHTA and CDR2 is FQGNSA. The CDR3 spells CASSLSVFRSNQPQHF. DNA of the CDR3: TGTGCCAGCAGCTTATCGGTATTCAGAAGCAATCAGCCCCAGCATTTT.

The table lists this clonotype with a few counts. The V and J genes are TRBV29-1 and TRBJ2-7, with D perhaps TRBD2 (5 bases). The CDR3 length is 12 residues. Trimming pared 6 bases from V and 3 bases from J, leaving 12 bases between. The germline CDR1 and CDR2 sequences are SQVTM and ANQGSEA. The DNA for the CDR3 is TGCAGCGTGTCCGGGAAAGTCTACGAGCAGTACTTC. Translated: CSVSGKVYEQYF.